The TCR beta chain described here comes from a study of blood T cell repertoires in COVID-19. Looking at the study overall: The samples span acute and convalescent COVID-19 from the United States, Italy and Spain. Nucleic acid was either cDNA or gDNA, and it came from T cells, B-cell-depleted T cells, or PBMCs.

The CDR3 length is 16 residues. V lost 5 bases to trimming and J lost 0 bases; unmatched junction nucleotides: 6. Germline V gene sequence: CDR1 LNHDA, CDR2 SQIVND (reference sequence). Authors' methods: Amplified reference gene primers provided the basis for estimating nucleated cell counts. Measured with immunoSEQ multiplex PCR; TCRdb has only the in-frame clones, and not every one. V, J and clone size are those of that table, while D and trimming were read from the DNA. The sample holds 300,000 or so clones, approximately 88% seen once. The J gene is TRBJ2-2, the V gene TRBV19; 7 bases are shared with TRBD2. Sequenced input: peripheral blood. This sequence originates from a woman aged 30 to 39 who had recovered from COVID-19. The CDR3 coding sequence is TGTGCCAGTAGTTCCCGGGGGGTCACGAACACCGGGGAGCTGTTTTTT. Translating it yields CASSSRGVTNTGELFF.